Here is one TCR beta chain with its context. Its specificity is unknown. This sample was included in a study of PD-1 blockade in classical Hodgkin lymphoma. Study-wide findings and caveats: Causes of the repertoire differences remain undefined, possibly disease activity or prior therapy. For complete responders, baseline diversity was comparable to that of newly diagnosed patients. Diversity in CD4+ TCRs, unlike that measured in CD8+ TCRs, had risen significantly by C4D1.

Sequencing was performed with immunoSEQ multiplex PCR; in TCRdb, only in-frame clones are kept and a portion is missing. Here the sample spans about 10,000 clones, 75% to 80% being singletons. Relapse was seen in all patients after autologous stem cell transplantation, and brentuximab vedotin exposure was variable. Best outcomes ranged across complete response, partial response and progressive disease. The V gene's germline CDR1 is SGHDT and CDR2 YYEEEE. This CDR3 spans 15 amino acids. V lost 4 bases and J lost 0, with 8 bases in between. This chain connects TRBV5-6 to TRBJ2-6, with unresolved D. The sample in question was peripheral blood mononuclear cells (PBMCs), obtained at baseline. The TCR was taken from a human donor with classical Hodgkin lymphoma. The CDR3 reads CASSGWSSGANVLTF. The DNA of the CDR3 is TGTGCCAGCAGCGGTTGGAGCTCTGGGGCCAACGTCCTGACTTTC.